The 8 T cell receptor beta chains below come from one sample, sequenced in a study of blood T cell repertoires in COVID-19. TCRdb keeps only in-frame clones here, not all; method: immunoSEQ multiplex PCR. The sample gives 50,000 to 75,000 clones, roughly 86% of which show up once; 6.6% is in the top ten. The sample was peripheral blood. The source of these receptors is a man in his fifties or sixties with acute or convalescent COVID-19.

This clone was counted between two and nine times. J is TRBJ1-2 and V is TRBV4-3; D is undetermined. Germline V gene data show CDR1 as LGHNA and CDR2 as YSLEER. The CDR3 is made up of 15 amino acids. V lost 0 bases, J lost 7 bases, and 15 bases lay in between. CDR3 in DNA: TGCGCCAGCAGCCAAGAGGCCCTCAGTGCGGTTGGCTACACCTTC. Translated: CASSQEALSAVGYTF.

The J gene is TRBJ1-5, the V gene TRBV19; D unresolved. The V end was cut by 4 bases, the J end by 3 bases, with 4 bases between. CDR1 is LNHDA and CDR2 is SQIVND in the germline V gene (reference sequence). CDR3 size: 12 residues. Written as DNA, the CDR3 is TGTGCCAGTAGTACGTTCAATCAGCCCCAGCATTTT. Translating gives CASSTFNQPQHF.

The chain has TRBV5-5 and TRBJ1-3, with D possibly being TRBD1 (6 bases). V shed 5 bases and J shed 0 bases, with 15 bases lying between them. There are 16 residues in the CDR3. In germline, CDR1 is SGHKS, CDR2 YYEKEE (reference sequence). CDR3 coding DNA: TGTGCCAGCAGTTCCGAGACAGGTTTCTCTGGAAACACCATATATTTT. This codes for CASSSETGFSGNTIYF.

CDR3 DNA sequence: TGCAGCGTTGAAGTCCCCTGGACAGCAACTAATGAAAAACTGTTTTTT. Amino acid sequence: CSVEVPWTATNEKLFF. V usage is TRBV29-1 and J usage is TRBJ1-4; tentatively, D is TRBD1 (6 bases). With 1 base removed from V and 0 bases from J, the gap between germline ends came to 12 bases. There are 16 residues in the CDR3. CDR1 SQVTM and CDR2 ANQGSEA come from the germline V gene.

This chain connects TRBV9 to TRBJ2-5; 10 nucleotides align to TRBD1. Germline V gene data show CDR1 as SGDLS and CDR2 as YYNGEE. This CDR3 contains 15 residues. V was pared by 0 bases and J by 4 bases, with 3 bases of the junction left unmatched. CDR3 protein: CASSVGTGGSETQYF. CDR3 in DNA: TGTGCCAGCAGCGTAGGGACAGGGGGGTCAGAGACCCAGTACTTC.

V usage is TRBV6-1 and J usage is TRBJ2-2, with 8 bases identical to TRBD1. V shed 1 base and J 5 bases; nucleotides not matched to a gene: 0. The CDR3 sequence is 14 residues long. Germline V lookup: CDR1 MNHNS, CDR2 SASEGT. The CDR3 sequence is CASSEGQGTGELFF. The CDR3 nucleotides are TGTGCCAGCAGTGAAGGACAGGGGACCGGGGAGCTGTTTTTT.

This sequence joins TRBV4-3 and TRBJ1-2; D may be TRBD1 (5 bases). The ends were cut back, 0 bases at V and 7 bases at J, with 12 bases in the middle. This CDR3 has 14 residues. Germline V lookup: CDR1 LGHNA, CDR2 YSLEER. The CDR3 nucleotides read TGCGCCAGCAGCCAAGATCTTCAGGGTATTGGCTACACCTTC. This codes for CASSQDLQGIGYTF.

This chain connects TRBV20-1 to TRBJ2-3; 11 bases line up with TRBD2. The CDR3 runs to 16 residues. Germline values: CDR1 DFQATT, CDR2 SNEGSKA (reference sequence). J lost 1 base, V lost 3 bases, and 6 bases had no gene match. This chain's CDR3 is CSASSGGADGTDTQYF. DNA for the CDR3: TGCAGTGCTAGTAGCGGGGGGGCCGACGGCACAGATACGCAGTATTTT.